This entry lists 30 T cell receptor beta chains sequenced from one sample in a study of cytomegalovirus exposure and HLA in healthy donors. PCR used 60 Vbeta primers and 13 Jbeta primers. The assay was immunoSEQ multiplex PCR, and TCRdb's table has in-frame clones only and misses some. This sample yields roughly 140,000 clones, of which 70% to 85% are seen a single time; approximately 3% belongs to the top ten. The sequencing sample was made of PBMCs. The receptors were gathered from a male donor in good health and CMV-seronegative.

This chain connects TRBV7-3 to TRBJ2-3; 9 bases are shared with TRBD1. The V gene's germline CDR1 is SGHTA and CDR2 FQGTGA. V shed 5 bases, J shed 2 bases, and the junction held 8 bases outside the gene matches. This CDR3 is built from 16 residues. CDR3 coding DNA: TGTGCCAGCAGCCACGGGACAGGGACCCTCACAGATACGCAGTATTTT. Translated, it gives CASSHGTGTLTDTQYF.

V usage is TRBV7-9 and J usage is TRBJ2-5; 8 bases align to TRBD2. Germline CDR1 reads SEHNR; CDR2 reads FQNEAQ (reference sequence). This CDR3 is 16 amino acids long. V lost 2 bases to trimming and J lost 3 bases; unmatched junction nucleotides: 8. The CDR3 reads CASSLSSGVHKETQYF. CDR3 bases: TGTGCCAGCAGCTTAAGTAGCGGGGTTCATAAAGAGACCCAGTACTTC.

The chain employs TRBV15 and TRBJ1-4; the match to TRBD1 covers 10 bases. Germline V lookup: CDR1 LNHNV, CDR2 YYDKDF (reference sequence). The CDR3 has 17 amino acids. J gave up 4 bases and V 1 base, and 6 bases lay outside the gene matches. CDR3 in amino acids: CATSRADRGRSNEKLFF. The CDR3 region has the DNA TGTGCCACCAGCAGAGCAGACAGGGGGCGCAGTAATGAAAAACTGTTTTTT. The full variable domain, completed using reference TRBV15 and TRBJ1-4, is DAMVIQNPRYQVTQFGKPVTLSCSQTLNHNVMYWYQQKSSQAPKLLFHYYDKDFNNEADTPDNFQSRRPNTSFCFLDIRSPGLGDTAMYLCATSRADRGRSNEKLFFGSGTQLSVL.

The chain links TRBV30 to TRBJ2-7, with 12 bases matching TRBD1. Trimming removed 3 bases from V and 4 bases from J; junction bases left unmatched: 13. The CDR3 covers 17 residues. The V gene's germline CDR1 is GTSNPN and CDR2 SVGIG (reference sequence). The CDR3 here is CAWSLGTGGMSLYEQYF. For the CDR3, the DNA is TGTGCCTGGAGCTTAGGGACAGGGGGCATGTCGTTATACGAGCAGTACTTC. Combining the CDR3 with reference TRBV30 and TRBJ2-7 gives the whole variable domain SQTIHQWPATLVQPVGSPLSLECTVEGTSNPNLYWYRQAAGRGLQLLFYSVGIGQISSEVPQNLSASRPQDRQFILSSKKLLLSDSGFYLCAWSLGTGGMSLYEQYFGPGTRLTVT.

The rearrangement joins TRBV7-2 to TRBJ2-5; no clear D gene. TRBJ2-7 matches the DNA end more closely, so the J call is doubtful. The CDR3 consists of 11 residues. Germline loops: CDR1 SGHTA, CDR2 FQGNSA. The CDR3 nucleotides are TGTGCCAGCAGCCTCCTCTACGAGCAGTACTTC. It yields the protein CASSLLYEQYF.

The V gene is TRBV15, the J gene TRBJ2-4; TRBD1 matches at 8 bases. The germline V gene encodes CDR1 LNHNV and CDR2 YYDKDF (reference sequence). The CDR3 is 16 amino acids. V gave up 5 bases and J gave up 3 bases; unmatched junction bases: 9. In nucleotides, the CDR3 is TGTGCCACCAGCGGAAGGACAGGGAACGGCAAAAACATTCAGTACTTC. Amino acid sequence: CATSGRTGNGKNIQYF.

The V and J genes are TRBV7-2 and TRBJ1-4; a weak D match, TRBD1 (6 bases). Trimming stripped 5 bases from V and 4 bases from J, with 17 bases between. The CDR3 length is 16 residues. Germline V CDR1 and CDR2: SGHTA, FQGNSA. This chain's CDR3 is CASSHTGGRLNEKLFF. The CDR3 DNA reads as TGTGCCAGCAGCCATACGGGGGGCCGCCTTAATGAAAAACTGTTTTTT.

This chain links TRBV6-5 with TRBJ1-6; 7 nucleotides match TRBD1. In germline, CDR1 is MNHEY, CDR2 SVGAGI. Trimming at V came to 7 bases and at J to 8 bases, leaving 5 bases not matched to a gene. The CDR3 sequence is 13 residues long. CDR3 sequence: CASMRQGYSPLHF. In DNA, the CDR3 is TGTGCCAGCATGAGACAGGGCTATTCACCCCTCCACTTT.

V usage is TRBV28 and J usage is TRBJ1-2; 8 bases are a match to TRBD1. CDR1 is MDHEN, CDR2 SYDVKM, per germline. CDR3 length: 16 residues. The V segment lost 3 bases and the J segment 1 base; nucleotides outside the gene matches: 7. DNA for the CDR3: TGTGCCAGCAGTTTGACGACAGGGGCTATTAACTATGGCTACACCTTC. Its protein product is CASSLTTGAINYGYTF.

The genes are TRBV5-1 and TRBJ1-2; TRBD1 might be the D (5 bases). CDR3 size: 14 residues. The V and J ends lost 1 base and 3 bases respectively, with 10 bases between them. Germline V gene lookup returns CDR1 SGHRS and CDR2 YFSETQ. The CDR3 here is CASSLSDSYYGYTF. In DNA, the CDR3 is TGCGCCAGCAGCTTGTCCGACAGTTACTATGGCTACACCTTC.

CDR3 sequence reads: CASSFSRLAGTSTDTQYF. The CDR3 nucleotides read TGTGCCAGCAGCTTCTCCCGGCTAGCGGGTACTAGCACAGATACGCAGTATTTT. This sequence joins TRBV7-6 and TRBJ2-3; 8 positions agree with TRBD2. CDR1 is SGHVS, CDR2 FNYEAQ, per germline. The CDR3 is 18 residues long. The V gene end was trimmed by 3 bases and the J gene end by 0 bases; junction bases not matched to a gene: 11.

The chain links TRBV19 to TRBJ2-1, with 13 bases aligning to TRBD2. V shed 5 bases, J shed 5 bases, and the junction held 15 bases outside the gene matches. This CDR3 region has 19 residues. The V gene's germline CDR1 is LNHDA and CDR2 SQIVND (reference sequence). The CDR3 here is CASSVTGTSGVHNNNEQFF. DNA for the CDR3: TGTGCCAGTAGTGTAACCGGGACTAGCGGGGTACACAATAACAATGAGCAGTTCTTC.

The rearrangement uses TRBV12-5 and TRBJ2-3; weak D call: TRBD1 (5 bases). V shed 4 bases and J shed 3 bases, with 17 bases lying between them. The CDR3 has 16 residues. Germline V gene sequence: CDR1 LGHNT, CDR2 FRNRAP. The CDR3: CASGYPDSPSTDTQYF. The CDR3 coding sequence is TGTGCTAGTGGTTACCCCGACAGCCCAAGTACAGATACGCAGTATTTT.

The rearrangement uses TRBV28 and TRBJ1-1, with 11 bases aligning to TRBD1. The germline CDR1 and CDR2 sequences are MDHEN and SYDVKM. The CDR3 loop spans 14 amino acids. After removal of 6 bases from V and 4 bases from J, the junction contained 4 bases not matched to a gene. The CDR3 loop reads CASRPGQGGTEAFF. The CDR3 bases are TGTGCCAGCAGGCCGGGACAGGGGGGCACTGAAGCTTTCTTT.

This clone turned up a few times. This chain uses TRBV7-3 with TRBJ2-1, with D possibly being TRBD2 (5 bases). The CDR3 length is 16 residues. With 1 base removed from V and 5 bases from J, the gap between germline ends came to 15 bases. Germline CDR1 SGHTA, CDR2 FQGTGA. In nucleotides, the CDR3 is TGTGCCAGCAGCTTAAGGCGGGCAGGTCTCGACAATGAGCAGTTCTTC. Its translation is CASSLRRAGLDNEQFF.

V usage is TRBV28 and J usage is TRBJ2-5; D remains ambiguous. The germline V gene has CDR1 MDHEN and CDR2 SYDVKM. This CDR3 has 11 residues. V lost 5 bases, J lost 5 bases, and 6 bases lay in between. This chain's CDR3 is CASSTPETQYF. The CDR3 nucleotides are TGTGCCAGCAGTACTCCGGAGACCCAGTACTTC.

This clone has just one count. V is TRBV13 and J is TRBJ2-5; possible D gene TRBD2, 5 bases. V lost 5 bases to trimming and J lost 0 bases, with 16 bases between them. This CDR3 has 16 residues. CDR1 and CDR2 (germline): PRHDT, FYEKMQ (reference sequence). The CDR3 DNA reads TGTGCCAGCAGCACGAGGAACCCGGGGAACCAAGAGACCCAGTACTTC. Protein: CASSTRNPGNQETQYF. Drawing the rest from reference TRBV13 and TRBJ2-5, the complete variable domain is AAGVIQSPRHLIKEKRETATLKCYPIPRHDTVYWYQQGPGQDPQFLISFYEKMQSDKGSIPDRFSAQQFSDYHSELNMSSLELGDSALYFCASSTRNPGNQETQYFGPGTRLLVL.

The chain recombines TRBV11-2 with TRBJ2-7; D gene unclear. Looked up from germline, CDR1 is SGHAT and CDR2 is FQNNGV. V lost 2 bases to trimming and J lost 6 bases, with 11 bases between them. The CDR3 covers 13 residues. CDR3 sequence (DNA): TGTGCCAGCAGCTTAAGCACAGCTGGCGAGCAGTACTTC. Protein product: CASSLSTAGEQYF. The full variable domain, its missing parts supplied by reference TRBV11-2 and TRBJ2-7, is EAGVAQSPRYKIIEKRQSVAFWCNPISGHATLYWYQQILGQGPKLLIQFQNNGVVDDSQLPKDRFSAERLKGVDSTLKIQPAKLEDSAVYLCASSLSTAGEQYFGPGTRLTVT.

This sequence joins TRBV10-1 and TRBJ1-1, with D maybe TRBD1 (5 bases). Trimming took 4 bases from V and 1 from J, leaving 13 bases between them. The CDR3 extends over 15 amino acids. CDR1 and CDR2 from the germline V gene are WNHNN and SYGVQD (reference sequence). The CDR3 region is CASSGGAFPNTEAFF. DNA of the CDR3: TGCGCCAGCAGTGGCGGGGCCTTCCCGAACACTGAAGCTTTCTTT.

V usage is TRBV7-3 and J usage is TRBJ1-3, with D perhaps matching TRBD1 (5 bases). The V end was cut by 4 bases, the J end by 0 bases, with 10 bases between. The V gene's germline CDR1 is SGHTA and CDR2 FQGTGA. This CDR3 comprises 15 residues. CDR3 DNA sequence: TGTGCCAGCAGCTCCACAGGCAGCTCTGGAAACACCATATATTTT. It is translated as CASSSTGSSGNTIYF.

Here the CDR3 reads CASSIRLAEFYNEQFF. The CDR3 DNA follows: TGTGCCAGCAGTATAAGACTAGCGGAATTCTACAATGAGCAGTTCTTC. This rearrangement joins TRBV6-6 to TRBJ2-1; TRBD2 aligns across 9 bases. CDR1 is MNHNY, CDR2 SVGAGI, per germline (reference sequence). The CDR3 is made up of 16 amino acids. V lost 5 bases to trimming and J lost 3 bases; unmatched junction nucleotides: 8.

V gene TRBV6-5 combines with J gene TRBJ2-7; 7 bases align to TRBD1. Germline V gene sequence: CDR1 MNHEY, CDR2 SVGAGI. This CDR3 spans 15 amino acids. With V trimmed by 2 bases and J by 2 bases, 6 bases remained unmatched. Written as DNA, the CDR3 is TGTGCCAGCAGTTACGTAGGGCAGGGGGCCTACGAGCAGTACTTC. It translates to CASSYVGQGAYEQYF.

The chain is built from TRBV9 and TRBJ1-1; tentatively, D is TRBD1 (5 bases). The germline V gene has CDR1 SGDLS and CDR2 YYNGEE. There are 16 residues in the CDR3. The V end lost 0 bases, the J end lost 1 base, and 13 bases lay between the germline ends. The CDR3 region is CASSVDSGRENTEAFF. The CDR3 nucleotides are TGTGCCAGCAGCGTAGATAGCGGCAGGGAGAACACTGAAGCTTTCTTT.

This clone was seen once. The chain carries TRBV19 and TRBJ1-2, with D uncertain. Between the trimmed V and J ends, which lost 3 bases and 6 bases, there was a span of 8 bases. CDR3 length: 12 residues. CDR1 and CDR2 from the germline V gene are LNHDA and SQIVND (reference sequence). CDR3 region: CASSIAADGYTF. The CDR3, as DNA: TGTGCCAGTAGTATTGCGGCGGATGGCTACACCTTC.

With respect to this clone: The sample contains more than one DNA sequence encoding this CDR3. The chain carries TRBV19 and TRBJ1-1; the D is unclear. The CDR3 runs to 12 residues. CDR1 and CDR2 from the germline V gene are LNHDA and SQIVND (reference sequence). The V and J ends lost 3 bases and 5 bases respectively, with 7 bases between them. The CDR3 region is CASSIRGTEAFF. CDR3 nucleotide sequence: TGTGCCAGTAGTATCCGGGGTACTGAAGCTTTCTTT.

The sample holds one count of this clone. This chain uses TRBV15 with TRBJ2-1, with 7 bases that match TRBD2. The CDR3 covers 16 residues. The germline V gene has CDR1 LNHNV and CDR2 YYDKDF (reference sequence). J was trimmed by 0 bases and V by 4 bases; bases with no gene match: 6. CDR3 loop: CATSNKRDRSYNEQFF. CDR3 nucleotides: TGTGCCACCAGCAATAAGCGGGATCGCTCCTACAATGAGCAGTTCTTC.

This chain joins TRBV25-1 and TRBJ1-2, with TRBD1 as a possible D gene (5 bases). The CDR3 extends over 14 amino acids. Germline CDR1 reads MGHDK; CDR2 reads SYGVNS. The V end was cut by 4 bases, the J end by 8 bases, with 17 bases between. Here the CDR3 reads CASSGYGRTSGYTF. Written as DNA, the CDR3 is TGTGCCAGCAGTGGGTATGGGCGGACAAGCGGCTACACCTTC.

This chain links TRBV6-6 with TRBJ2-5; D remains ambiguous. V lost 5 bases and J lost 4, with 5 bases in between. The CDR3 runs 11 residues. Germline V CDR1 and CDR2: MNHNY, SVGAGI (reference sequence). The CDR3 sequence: CASSRGETQYF. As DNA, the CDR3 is TGTGCCAGCAGTCGCGGAGAGACCCAGTACTTC.

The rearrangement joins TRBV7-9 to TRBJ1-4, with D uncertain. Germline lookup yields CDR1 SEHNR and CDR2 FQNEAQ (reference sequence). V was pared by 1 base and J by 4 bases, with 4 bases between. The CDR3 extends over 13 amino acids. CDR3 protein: CASSLGSNEKLFF. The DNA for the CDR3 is TGTGCCAGCAGCTTAGGCAGTAATGAAAAACTGTTTTTT.

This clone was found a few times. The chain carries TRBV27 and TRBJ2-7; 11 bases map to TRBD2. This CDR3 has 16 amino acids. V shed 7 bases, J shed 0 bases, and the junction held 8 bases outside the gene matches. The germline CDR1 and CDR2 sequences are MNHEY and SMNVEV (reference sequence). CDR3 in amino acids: CASIRLAGGRSYEQYF. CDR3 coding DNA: TGTGCCAGCATCAGGCTAGCGGGAGGCCGCTCCTACGAGCAGTACTTC.